A selection of T cell receptor beta chains follows, all from one sample in a study of shared clonotypes between healthy human individuals. Method: immunoSEQ multiplex PCR; TCRdb's copy keeps in-frame clones and lacks some. Of over 850,000 clones detected, around 82% appear once; the ten largest clones hold roughly 0.65%. The source material was memory CD4+ T cells from PBMCs. The receptors come from a man aged 18 to 30 in good health. Some clones in this sample may be carry-over from other donors' samples. Both conserved end residues are part of each CDR3. Some rows have no size entry. The others give once, few or many, or a class for an expanded clone.

size: NA
V: TRBV28
CDR3: CASSLFRTAALGYTF

size: NA
V: TRBV27
CDR3: CASSLRPDWGSYNSPLHF

size: NA
V: TRBV6-1
CDR3: CASTGETEAFF

size: NA
V: TRBV19
CDR3: CASKTTSGTYNEQFF

size: NA
V: TRBV6-5
CDR3: CASSRTPQGSDTQYF

size: once
V: TRBV11-2
CDR3: CASSLGPGQQYGYTF

size: NA
V: TRBV19
CDR3: CASSRLTSTDTQYF

size: NA
V: TRBV4-2
CDR3: CASSPLAGDAKTQYF

size: NA
V: TRBV6-1
CDR3: CASSEVRKETQYF

size: NA
V: TRBV7-8
CDR3: CASSLVGGSRTGELFF

size: NA
V: TRBV15
CDR3: CASQRRSYNEQFF

size: NA
V: TRBV30
CDR3: CAWSVSGSGGYNEQFF

size: NA
V: TRBV5-5
CDR3: CASSTGRVNTGELFF

size: NA
V: TRBV29-1
CDR3: CSVEAASGRAGEQFF

size: NA
V: TRBV6-1
CDR3: CASRAERSSEQYF

size: NA
V: TRBV7-8
CDR3: CASSSAPKGVGTEAFF

size: NA
V: TRBV7-6
CDR3: CASSLAVGGEFF

size: NA
V: TRBV28
CDR3: CASSPGGGGTEAFF

size: NA
V: TRBV5-1
CDR3: CASSPQVGGAYEQYF

size: NA
V: TRBV28
CDR3: CASLNRDSYGYTF

size: NA
V: TRBV5-4
CDR3: CASSRQGVRTDTQYF

size: few
V: TRBV6-1
CDR3: CASSGLGAETQYF

size: NA
V: TRBV6-5
CDR3: CASQRAGVAVETQYF

size: NA
V: TRBV2
CDR3: CASRRQGVVAGYTF

size: NA
V: TRBV5-5
CDR3: CASRLGEGKQYF

size: few
V: TRBV4-2
CDR3: CASSQEVRTNQPQHF

size: NA
V: TRBV15
CDR3: CATGRSPTNTGELFF

size: NA
V: TRBV7-9
CDR3: CASSFRGGGEQYF

size: NA
V: TRBV10-1
CDR3: CASSNGTAAYEQYF

size: few
V: TRBV27
CDR3: CASGPRVAPSSYEQYF

size: NA
V: TRBV7-9
CDR3: CASSLEPSNQPQHF

size: NA
V: TRBV4-1
CDR3: CASSLHSGKETQYF

size: NA
V: TRBV11-3
CDR3: CASRTGHLGGQPQHF

size: NA
V: TRBV6-5
CDR3: CASSYWGQSTEAFF

size: once
V: TRBV13
CDR3: CASSSYAGGAVGEQYF

size: once
V: TRBV28
CDR3: CASCSFTGTGANGYTF

size: NA
V: TRBV19
CDR3: CASSTRQGTGTISKYF

size: NA
V: TRBV28
CDR3: CASSFRAKNIQYF

size: NA
V: TRBV11-1
CDR3: CASSIGALGQGARNTEAFF

size: few
V: TRBV5-1
CDR3: CASSFSGTSSYEQYF

size: NA
V: TRBV18
CDR3: CASSPFQGDGANVLTF

size: NA
V: TRBV23-1
CDR3: CASSRDRNSGNTIYF

size: NA
V: TRBV4-2
CDR3: CASSQPGLINYGYTF

size: NA
V: TRBV11-2
CDR3: CASSLGQRDTQYF